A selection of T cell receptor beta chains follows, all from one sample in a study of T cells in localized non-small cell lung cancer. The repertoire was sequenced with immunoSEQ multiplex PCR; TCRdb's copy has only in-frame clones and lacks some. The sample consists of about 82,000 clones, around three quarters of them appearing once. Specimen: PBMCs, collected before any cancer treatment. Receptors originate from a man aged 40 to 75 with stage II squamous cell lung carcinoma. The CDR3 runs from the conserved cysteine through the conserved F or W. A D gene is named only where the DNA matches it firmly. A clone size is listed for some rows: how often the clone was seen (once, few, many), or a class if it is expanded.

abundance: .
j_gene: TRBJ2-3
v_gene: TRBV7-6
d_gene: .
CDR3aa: CASSVPGVDTQYF
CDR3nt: TGTGCCAGCAGCGTACCGGGAGTTGATACGCAGTATTTT

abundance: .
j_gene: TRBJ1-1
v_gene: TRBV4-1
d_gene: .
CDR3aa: CASSQQVNTEAFF
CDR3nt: TGCGCCAGCAGCCAACAGGTGAACACTGAAGCTTTCTTT

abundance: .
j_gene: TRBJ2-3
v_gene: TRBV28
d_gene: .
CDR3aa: CASSLGRSSEGRVTDTQYF
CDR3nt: TGTGCCAGCAGTTTAGGCCGTAGCAGCGAAGGGCGGGTCACAGATACGCAGTATTTT

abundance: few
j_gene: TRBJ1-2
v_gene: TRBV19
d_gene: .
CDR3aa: CASSISGVGYTF
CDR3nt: TGTGCCAGTAGTATCTCCGGGGTCGGCTACACCTTC

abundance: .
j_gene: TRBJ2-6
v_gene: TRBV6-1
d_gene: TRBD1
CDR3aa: CASREQGAGSGANVLTF
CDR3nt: TGTGCCAGCAGAGAACAGGGGGCCGGGTCTGGGGCCAACGTCCTGACTTTC

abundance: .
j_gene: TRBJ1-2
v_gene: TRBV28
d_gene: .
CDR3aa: CASSLQLPNYGYTF
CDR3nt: TGTGCCAGCAGTTTACAGCTACCTAACTATGGCTACACCTTC

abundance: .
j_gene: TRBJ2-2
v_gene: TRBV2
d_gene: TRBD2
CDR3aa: CASKREGLDTGELFF
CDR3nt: TGTGCCAGTAAGCGGGAGGGCTTGGACACCGGGGAGCTGTTTTTT

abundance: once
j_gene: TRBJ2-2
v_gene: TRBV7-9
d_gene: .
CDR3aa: CASSSSGATGELFF
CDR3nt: TGTGCCAGCAGCTCATCGGGGGCGACCGGGGAGCTGTTTTTT

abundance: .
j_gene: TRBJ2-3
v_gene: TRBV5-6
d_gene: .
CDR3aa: CASSPLATDTQYF
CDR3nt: TGTGCCAGCAGCCCATTGGCTACAGATACGCAGTATTTT

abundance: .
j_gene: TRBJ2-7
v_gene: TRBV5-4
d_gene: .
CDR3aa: CASSLGGAGGPYEQYF
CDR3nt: TGTGCCAGCAGCTTGGGAGGCGCAGGCGGTCCCTACGAGCAGTACTTC

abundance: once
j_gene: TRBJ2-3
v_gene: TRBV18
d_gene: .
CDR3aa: CASSPSRTDTDTQYF
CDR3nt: TGTGCCAGCTCACCGTCGAGGACGGACACAGATACGCAGTATTTT

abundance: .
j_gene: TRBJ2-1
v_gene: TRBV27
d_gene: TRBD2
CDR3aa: CARLRGGPYNEQFF
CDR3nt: TGTGCCAGACTACGGGGGGGCCCCTACAATGAGCAGTTCTTC

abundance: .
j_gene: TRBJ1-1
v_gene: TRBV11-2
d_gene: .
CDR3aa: CASSTAAGGWYTEAFF
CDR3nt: TGTGCCAGCAGCACCGCGGCGGGGGGGTGGTACACTGAAGCTTTCTTT

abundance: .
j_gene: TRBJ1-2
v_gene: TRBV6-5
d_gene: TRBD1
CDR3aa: CASSYVGTEPSYTF
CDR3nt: TGTGCCAGCAGTTACGTCGGGACAGAGCCGAGCTACACCTTC

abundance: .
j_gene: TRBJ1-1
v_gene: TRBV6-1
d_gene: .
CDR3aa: CASSIPYTEAFF
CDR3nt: TGTGCCAGCAGCATTCCCTACACTGAAGCTTTCTTT

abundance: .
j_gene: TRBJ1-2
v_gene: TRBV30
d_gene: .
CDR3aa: CACPTGAVFYGYTF
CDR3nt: TGTGCCTGCCCGACGGGGGCGGTTTTCTATGGCTACACCTTC

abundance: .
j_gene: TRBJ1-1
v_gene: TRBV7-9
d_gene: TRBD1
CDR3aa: CASRQGLAEAFF
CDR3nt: TGTGCCAGCAGACAGGGGCTTGCTGAAGCTTTCTTT

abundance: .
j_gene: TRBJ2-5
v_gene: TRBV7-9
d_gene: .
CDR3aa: CASSPPLGVLRETQYF
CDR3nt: TGTGCCAGCAGCCCCCCCTTGGGGGTACTGAGAGAGACCCAGTACTTC

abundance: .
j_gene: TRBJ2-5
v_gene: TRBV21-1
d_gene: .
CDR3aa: CASSKMRWWGQETQYF
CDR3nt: TGTGCCAGCAGCAAAATGCGCTGGTGGGGCCAAGAGACCCAGTACTTC

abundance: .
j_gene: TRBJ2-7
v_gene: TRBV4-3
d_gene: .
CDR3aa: CASSQEARTYEQYF
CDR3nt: TGCGCCAGCAGCCAAGAGGCCAGAACCTACGAGCAGTACTTC

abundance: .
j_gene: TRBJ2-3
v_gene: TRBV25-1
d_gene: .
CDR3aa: CASSAWRDTQYF
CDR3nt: TGTGCCAGCAGTGCATGGCGAGATACGCAGTATTTT

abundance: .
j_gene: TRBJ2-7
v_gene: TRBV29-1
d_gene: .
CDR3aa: CSVEDWEGHEQYF
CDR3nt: TGCAGCGTTGAAGATTGGGAAGGACACGAGCAGTACTTC

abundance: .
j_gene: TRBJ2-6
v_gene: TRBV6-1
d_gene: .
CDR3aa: CASSLSHSGANVLTF
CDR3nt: TGTGCCAGCAGTCTTAGCCACTCTGGGGCCAACGTCCTGACTTTC

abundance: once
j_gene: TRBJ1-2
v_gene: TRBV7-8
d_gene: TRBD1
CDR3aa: CASSLSGTAYGYTF
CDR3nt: TGTGCCAGCAGCTTGTCCGGGACAGCCTATGGCTACACCTTC

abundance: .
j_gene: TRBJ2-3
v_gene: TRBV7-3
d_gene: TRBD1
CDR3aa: CASSLGTGQDTQYF
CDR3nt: TGTGCCAGCAGCTTGGGGACAGGCCAAGATACGCAGTATTTT

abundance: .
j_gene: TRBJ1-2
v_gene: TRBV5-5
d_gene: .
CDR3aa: CASSPEAGGDGYTF
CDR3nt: TGTGCCAGCAGCCCGGAAGCGGGGGGCGATGGCTACACCTTC

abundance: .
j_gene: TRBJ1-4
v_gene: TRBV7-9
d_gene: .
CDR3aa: CASSFASLPQGEKLFF
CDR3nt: TGTGCCAGCAGCTTCGCCTCACTCCCCCAGGGTGAAAAACTGTTTTTT

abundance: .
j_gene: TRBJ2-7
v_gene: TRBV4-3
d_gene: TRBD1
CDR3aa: CASSRDRDSDYGQYF
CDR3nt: TGCGCCAGCAGCCGAGACCGGGACAGCGACTACGGGCAGTACTTC

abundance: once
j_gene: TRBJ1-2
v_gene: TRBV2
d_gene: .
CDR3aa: CASGFPGHPNYGYTF
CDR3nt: TGTGCCAGCGGGTTTCCGGGACATCCTAACTATGGCTACACCTTC

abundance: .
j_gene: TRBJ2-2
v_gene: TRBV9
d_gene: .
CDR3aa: CASSVTVTGELFF
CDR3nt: TGTGCCAGCAGCGTGACTGTTACCGGGGAGCTGTTTTTT

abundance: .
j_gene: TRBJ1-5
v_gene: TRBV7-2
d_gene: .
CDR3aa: CASSLQTGPQPQHF
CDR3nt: TGTGCCAGCAGCTTACAAACAGGGCCCCAGCCCCAGCATTTT

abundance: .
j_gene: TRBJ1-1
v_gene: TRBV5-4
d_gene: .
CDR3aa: CASSSASRAGRDEAFF
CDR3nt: TGTGCCAGCAGCTCCGCTTCTCGGGCAGGCCGGGACGAAGCTTTCTTT

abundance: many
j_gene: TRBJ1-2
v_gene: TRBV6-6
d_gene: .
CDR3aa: CASSYSGGINYGYTF
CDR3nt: TGTGCCAGCAGTTACTCGGGAGGGATTAACTATGGCTACACCTTC

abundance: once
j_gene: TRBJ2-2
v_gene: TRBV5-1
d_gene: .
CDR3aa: CASSSDPRGTGELFF
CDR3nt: TGCGCCAGCAGCTCGGACCCGCGGGGCACCGGGGAGCTGTTTTTT

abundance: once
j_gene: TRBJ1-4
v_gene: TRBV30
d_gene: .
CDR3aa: CAWSAEKLFF
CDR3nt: TGTGCCTGGAGCGCCGAAAAACTGTTTTTT

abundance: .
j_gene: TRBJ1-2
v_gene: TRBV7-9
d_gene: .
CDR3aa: CASSPQGGDYGYTF
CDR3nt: TGTGCCAGCAGCCCACAGGGTGGAGACTATGGCTACACCTTC

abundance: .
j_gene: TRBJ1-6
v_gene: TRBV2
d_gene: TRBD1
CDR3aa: CASARDRGFENSPLHF
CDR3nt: TGTGCCAGCGCCCGGGACAGGGGATTTGAGAATTCACCCCTCCACTTT

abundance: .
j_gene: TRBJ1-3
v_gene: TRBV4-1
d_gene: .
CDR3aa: CASSQDPGTGNTIYF
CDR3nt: TGCGCCAGCAGCCAAGATCCGGGTACTGGAAACACCATATATTTT

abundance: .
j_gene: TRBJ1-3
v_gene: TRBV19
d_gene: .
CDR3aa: CASSTQGRPVSGNTIYF
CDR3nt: TGTGCCAGTAGTACCCAGGGGAGACCGGTCTCTGGAAACACCATATATTTT

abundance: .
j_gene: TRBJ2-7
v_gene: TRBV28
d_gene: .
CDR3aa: CASFSRGSYEQYF
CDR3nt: TGTGCCAGCTTTTCAAGGGGCTCCTACGAGCAGTACTTC

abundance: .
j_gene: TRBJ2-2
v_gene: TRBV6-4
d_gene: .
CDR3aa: CASSDRATTTNTGELFF
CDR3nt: TGTGCCAGCAGTGATAGGGCAACTACTACGAACACCGGGGAGCTGTTTTTT

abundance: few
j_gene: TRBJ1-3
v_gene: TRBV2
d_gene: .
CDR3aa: CASRTSSGNTIYF
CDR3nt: TGTGCCAGCCGGACGAGCTCTGGAAACACCATATATTTT

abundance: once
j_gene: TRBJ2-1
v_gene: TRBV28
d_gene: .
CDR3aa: CASSSTGRKANEQFF
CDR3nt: TGTGCCAGCAGTTCCACAGGGAGGAAGGCGAATGAGCAGTTCTTC

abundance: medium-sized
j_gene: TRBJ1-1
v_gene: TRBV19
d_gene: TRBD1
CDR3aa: CASSFGTANTEAFF
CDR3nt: TGTGCCAGTAGTTTTGGGACAGCGAACACTGAAGCTTTCTTT

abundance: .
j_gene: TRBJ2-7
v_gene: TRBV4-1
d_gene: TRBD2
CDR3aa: CASSQDLSLAGNEQYF
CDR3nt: TGCGCCAGCAGCCAAGATCTCTCCCTAGCGGGAAACGAGCAGTACTTC

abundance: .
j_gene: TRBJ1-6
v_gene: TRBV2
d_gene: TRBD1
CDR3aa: CASRGQSDGSNSPLHF
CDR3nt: TGTGCCAGCAGGGGACAGTCTGACGGGAGCAATTCACCCCTCCACTTT

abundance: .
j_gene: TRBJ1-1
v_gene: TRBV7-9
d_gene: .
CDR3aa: CASSPGDTEAFF
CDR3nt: TGTGCCAGCAGCCCAGGGGATACTGAAGCTTTCTTT

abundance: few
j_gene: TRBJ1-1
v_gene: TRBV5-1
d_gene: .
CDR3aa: CASSPWSNTEAFF
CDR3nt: TGCGCCAGCAGCCCATGGTCGAACACTGAAGCTTTCTTT

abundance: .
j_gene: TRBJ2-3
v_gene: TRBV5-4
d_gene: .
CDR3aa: CASSFGGITDTQYF
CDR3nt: TGTGCCAGCAGCTTTGGAGGGATCACAGATACGCAGTATTTT

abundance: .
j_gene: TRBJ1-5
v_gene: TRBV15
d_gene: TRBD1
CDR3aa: CATGTEHYSNQPQHF
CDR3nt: TGTGCCACCGGGACAGAGCATTATAGCAATCAGCCCCAGCATTTT

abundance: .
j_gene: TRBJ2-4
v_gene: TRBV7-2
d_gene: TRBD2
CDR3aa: CASSEGLAGRGNIQYF
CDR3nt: TGTGCCAGCAGCGAGGGACTAGCGGGGAGGGGAAACATTCAGTACTTC

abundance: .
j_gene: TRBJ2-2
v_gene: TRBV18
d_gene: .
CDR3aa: CASSPYTGELFF
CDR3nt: TGTGCCAGCTCACCGTACACCGGGGAGCTGTTTTTT

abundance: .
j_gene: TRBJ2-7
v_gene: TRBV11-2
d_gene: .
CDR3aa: CASSLEGRHGHEQYF
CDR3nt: TGTGCCAGCAGCTTAGAGGGCCGACACGGCCACGAGCAGTACTTC

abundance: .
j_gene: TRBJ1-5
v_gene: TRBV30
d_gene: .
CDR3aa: CAWSEERNQPQHF
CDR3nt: TGTGCCTGGAGTGAAGAGCGTAATCAGCCCCAGCATTTT

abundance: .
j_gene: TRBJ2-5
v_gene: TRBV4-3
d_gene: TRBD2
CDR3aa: CASSQRIRLAGPQETQYF
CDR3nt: TGCGCCAGCAGCCAACGAATTAGACTAGCGGGGCCCCAAGAGACCCAGTACTTC

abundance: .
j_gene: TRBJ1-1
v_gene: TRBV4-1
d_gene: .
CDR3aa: CASSQVPGMNTEAFF
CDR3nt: TGCGCCAGCAGCCAAGTCCCCGGGATGAACACTGAAGCTTTCTTT

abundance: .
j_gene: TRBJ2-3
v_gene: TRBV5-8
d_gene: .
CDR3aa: CASSSPQGRADTQYF
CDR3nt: TGTGCCAGCAGCTCCCCTCAGGGGCGAGCAGATACGCAGTATTTT

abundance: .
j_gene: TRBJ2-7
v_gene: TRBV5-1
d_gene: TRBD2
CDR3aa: CASSLVAGGGYEQYF
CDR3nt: TGCGCCAGCAGCTTGGTTGCGGGGGGTGGCTACGAGCAGTACTTC